A selection of T cell receptor beta chains follows, all from one sample in a study of blood T cell repertoires in COVID-19. This table comes from immunoSEQ multiplex PCR, and its TCRdb copy is limited to in-frame clones, with some not included. The sample carries some 120,000 clones, approximately 85% recorded once. Sequenced material: peripheral blood. The receptor set was obtained from a human donor in a cohort sampled during active COVID-19. The CDR3 runs from the conserved cysteine through the conserved F or W. Fields, in order: J gene, clone size, V gene, D gene, CDR3 DNA, CDR3 protein. D genes are given only for firm matches. Clone size appears in some rows only: once, few, many, or a class for an expanded clone.

TRBJ2-3 NA TRBV7-3 TRBD2 TGTGCCAGCAGTTTAGCGGGGTTTGATACAGATACGCAGTATTTT CASSLAGFDTDTQYF
TRBJ2-5 NA TRBV13 TRBD2 TGTGCCAGCAGCCTGACTAGCGCGCAGACCCAGTACTTC CASSLTSAQTQYF
TRBJ1-5 NA TRBV19 TRBD1 TGTGCCAGTAGTTACAGGGGATTCAATCAGCCCCAGCATTTT CASSYRGFNQPQHF
TRBJ1-6 once TRBV4-3 NA TGCGCCAGCAGCCAAGACAGCGCGAGGAGAAATTCACCCCTCCACTTT CASSQDSARRNSPLHF
TRBJ2-2 NA TRBV11-3 NA TGTGCCAGCAGCTTAGATATAGGTAGCGGGAACACCGGGGAGCTGTTTTTT CASSLDIGSGNTGELFF
TRBJ1-2 once TRBV7-9 NA TGTGCCAGCAGCGCGCGACCGGGTGGCTACACCTTC CASSARPGGYTF
TRBJ1-5 NA TRBV27 NA TGTGCCAGCAGTTTATATCACAATCAGCCCCAGCATTTT CASSLYHNQPQHF
TRBJ1-6 NA TRBV6-6 NA TGTGCCAGCAGTTACTCGGTTAGGGGATCCAATTCACCCCTCCACTTT CASSYSVRGSNSPLHF
TRBJ2-3 NA TRBV11-3 NA TGTGCCAGCAGCCGATTGGTAGCGGACTACACAGATACGCAGTATTTT CASSRLVADYTDTQYF
TRBJ1-1 NA TRBV5-4 NA TGTGCCAGCAGCCCCGGGGGTATGGGTGAAGCTTTCTTT CASSPGGMGEAFF
TRBJ2-3 NA TRBV7-6 TRBD2 TGTGCCAGCGCCGGAGTGGGGGGGACCCCAGATACGCAGTATTTT CASAGVGGTPDTQYF
TRBJ2-5 NA TRBV5-1 NA TGCGCCAGCAGCCCGCCTCCGCCAGGGGAGACCCAGTACTTC CASSPPPPGETQYF
TRBJ2-4 NA TRBV7-2 TRBD1 TGTGCCAGCAGCTTAAACAGGGGGCATAACATTCAGTACTTC CASSLNRGHNIQYF
TRBJ2-6 NA TRBV7-2 TRBD2 TGTGCCAGCAGCCCCGGGGGGGCTGGGGCCAACGTCCTGACTTTC CASSPGGAGANVLTF
TRBJ2-2 NA TRBV7-7 TRBD1 TGTGCTAGCAGCTTAGGGGGACAGGGGAACACCGGGGAGCTGTTTTTT CASSLGGQGNTGELFF
TRBJ2-7 NA TRBV11-2 NA TGTGCCAGCAGCTTAGACGACCTAGCGGAGCAGTACTTC CASSLDDLAEQYF
TRBJ1-1 NA TRBV5-5 TRBD1 TGTGCCAGCAGCCTGTTGACCGGGACAGGATGGACTGAAGCTTTCTTT CASSLLTGTGWTEAFF
TRBJ2-1 few TRBV6-6 NA TGTGCCAGCAGTTACCTCGACAATGAGCAGTTCTTC CASSYLDNEQFF
TRBJ1-2 NA TRBV24-1 NA TGTGCCACCAGTGATCCTCTTCATGGCTACACCTTC CATSDPLHGYTF
TRBJ1-1 NA TRBV29-1 TRBD1 TGCAGCGTTGGGGAACGGACAGGACTAAAGAACACTGAAGCTTTCTTT CSVGERTGLKNTEAFF
TRBJ2-3 once TRBV11-3 NA TGTGCCAGCAGCTTTGAAACAGGGCCCCTCACAGATACGCAGTATTTT CASSFETGPLTDTQYF
TRBJ2-1 NA TRBV15 TRBD2 TGTGCCACCAGCAGAGGTCACACAAACGGGGGGGCTCGTGAGCAGTTCTTC CATSRGHTNGGAREQFF
TRBJ2-5 NA TRBV19 TRBD2 TGTGCCAGTAGTATGCTAGCGGGAGGGACGGAGACCCAGTACTTC CASSMLAGGTETQYF
TRBJ1-2 NA TRBV5-5 NA TGTGCCAGCAGCCAGGAACAGACTAACTATGGCTACACCTTC CASSQEQTNYGYTF
TRBJ2-3 NA TRBV24-1 TRBD1 TGTGCCACCAGTGATTCGGACAGGGGGTCAGATACGCAGTATTTT CATSDSDRGSDTQYF
TRBJ2-7 once TRBV3-1/TRBV3-2 NA TGTGCCAGCAGCCGGACAGACTCCTACGAGCAGTACTTC CASSRTDSYEQYF
TRBJ2-1 NA TRBV10-2 TRBD2 TGCGCCAGCAGTGGGGCGAGTTTAGGACTAGCGGGAAATATGAATGAGCAGTTCTTC CASSGASLGLAGNMNEQFF
TRBJ2-1 NA TRBV5-1 TRBD2 TGCGCCAGCACGTCCCCTACTAGCGGTAAACCCCACTCCTACAATGAGCAGTTCTTC CASTSPTSGKPHSYNEQFF
TRBJ1-1 few TRBV2 NA TGTGCCAGCCTTACCGGGTTTGAAGCTTTCTTT CASLTGFEAFF
TRBJ2-3 NA TRBV9 TRBD2 TGTGCCAGCTCAAGAAGCGGGAGGAGCACAGATACGCAGTATTTT CASSRSGRSTDTQYF
TRBJ2-2 NA TRBV9 NA TGTGCCAGCAGCGTGACTAGTCAGGCCGGGGAGCTGTTTTTT CASSVTSQAGELFF
TRBJ2-7 NA TRBV2 NA TGTGCCAGCAGGGGCGGGACGCAGTACTTC CASRGGTQYF
TRBJ2-3 once TRBV7-6 TRBD1 TGTGCCAGCGAAGCCGACGCAGGACAGGATAAGTACACAGATACGCAGTATTTT CASEADAGQDKYTDTQYF
TRBJ1-4 NA TRBV7-9 NA TGTGCCAGCAGCAGCATTACCACTAATGAAAAACTGTTTTTT CASSSITTNEKLFF
TRBJ1-6 NA TRBV19 NA TGTGCCAGTAGTATAGATAGTCGGGAAGGATCACCCCTCCACTTT CASSIDSREGSPLHF
TRBJ2-4 NA TRBV7-2 TRBD2 TGTGCCAGCAGCTTATTTTCGGGAGGTCAGGACATTCAGTACTTC CASSLFSGGQDIQYF
TRBJ2-1 NA TRBV19 TRBD2 TGTGCCAGTAGAGCGGGACCTTTCAATGAGCAGTTCTTC CASRAGPFNEQFF
TRBJ1-4 NA TRBV5-1 TRBD1 TGCGCCAGCAGCTTGGACAGGGGTGGTGAAAAACTGTTTTTT CASSLDRGGEKLFF
TRBJ2-7 many TRBV28 TRBD2 TGTGCCAGCAGTTCCGGGACTAGCGGGGGTTACGAGCAGTACTTC CASSSGTSGGYEQYF
TRBJ2-1 NA TRBV7-9 TRBD2 TGTGCCAGCAGCTATCCGGGGGGATTAATACATGGTGAGCAGTTCTTC CASSYPGGLIHGEQFF
TRBJ2-3 once TRBV30 NA TGTGCCTGGGCTCGGGATACGCAGTATTTT CAWARDTQYF
TRBJ1-2 NA TRBV6-5 NA TGTGCCAGCAGAGCCCTAGGAAACGCCGGCGGCTACACCTTC CASRALGNAGGYTF
TRBJ2-1 NA TRBV2 NA TGTGCCAGCAGTGGGGGGCAGTTTGAGCAGTTCTTC CASSGGQFEQFF
TRBJ2-3 NA TRBV24-1 NA TGTGCCACCAGTGATCCCCGCGGGCCTAGCACAGATACGCAGTATTTT CATSDPRGPSTDTQYF
TRBJ2-3 NA TRBV5-4 TRBD2 TGTGCCAGCAGCGAAGCGGGAGTTCCCTCTAGCACAGATACGCAGTATTTT CASSEAGVPSSTDTQYF